Below, 13 T cell receptor beta chains from the same sample are listed, as sequenced in a study of cytomegalovirus exposure and HLA in healthy donors. Amplification used 60 Vbeta primers and 13 Jbeta primers. Produced via immunoSEQ multiplex PCR; TCRdb's table is partial and in-frame only. This table holds roughly 170,000 clones, just under 80% found once. The sequenced sample was PBMCs. Source of these receptors: a woman aged 50 to 60 in good health and CMV-seropositive.

The rearrangement joins TRBV19 to TRBJ1-2; TRBD1 is a possible D gene (5 bases). The CDR3 length is 14 residues. Per germline, CDR1 LNHDA and CDR2 SQIVND (reference sequence). The V and J ends lost 7 bases and 2 bases respectively, with 14 bases between them. The CDR3 is CASTFRGRNYGYTF. The CDR3 nucleotides are TGTGCCAGTACCTTCCGGGGGAGGAACTATGGCTACACCTTC.

This sequence joins TRBV13 and TRBJ1-2, with D possibly TRBD1 on 6 matching bases. Trimming cost V 7 bases and J 0 bases, with 18 bases left between them. CDR3 length: 16 residues. Germline V gives CDR1 PRHDT, CDR2 FYEKMQ (reference sequence). This CDR3 is CASTSGRGFSNYGYTF. The CDR3 DNA sequence: TGTGCCAGCACCTCCGGAAGGGGGTTTTCTAACTATGGCTACACCTTC.

The chain joins TRBV9 to TRBJ2-2; a weak D match, TRBD2 (7 bases). CDR1 and CDR2 (germline): SGDLS, YYNGEE. This CDR3 is 15 amino acids long. V gave up 0 bases and J gave up 6 bases, with 12 bases separating them. DNA for the CDR3: TGTGCCAGCAGCGTAGCTTGGGGGGGCCCCGGGGAGCTGTTTTTT. This codes for CASSVAWGGPGELFF.

CDR3: CASSIRGGRDTQYF. The CDR3 nucleotides read TGTGCCAGCAGCATTCGGGGGGGCCGAGATACGCAGTATTTT. This chain links TRBV11-2 with TRBJ2-3; 8 bases are shared with TRBD2. CDR3 size: 14 residues. V was clipped by 5 bases and J by 5 bases; unmatched bases: 6. The germline gives CDR1 SGHAT, CDR2 FQNNGV.

The rearrangement uses TRBV11-2 and TRBJ1-1; D perhaps matches TRBD1 (5 bases). This CDR3 spans 14 amino acids. V lost 5 bases and J 1 base, leaving 11 bases between the germline ends. Germline assignment: CDR1 SGHAT and CDR2 FQNNGV. This chain's CDR3 is CASSPQGRNTEAFF. CDR3 bases: TGTGCCAGCAGCCCTCAGGGTAGGAACACTGAAGCTTTCTTT.

The chain combines TRBV9 with TRBJ1-2; possibly TRBD1 for D (5 bases). In germline, CDR1 is SGDLS, CDR2 YYNGEE. V dropped 3 bases and J dropped 0 bases, with 9 bases sitting between them. The CDR3 has 14 amino acids. CDR3 coding DNA: TGTGCCAGCAGCGCGACAGATTCTAACTATGGCTACACCTTC. Amino acids: CASSATDSNYGYTF.

This rearrangement joins TRBV5-1 to TRBJ2-3; tentative D call: TRBD2 (6 bases). Germline-derived CDR1 and CDR2 are SGHRS and YFSETQ. CDR3 length: 14 residues. Trimming cost V 3 bases and J 0 bases, with 8 bases left between them. The CDR3 protein is CASSWGDSTDTQYF. CDR3 coding DNA: TGCGCCAGCAGCTGGGGGGACAGCACAGATACGCAGTATTTT.

The rearrangement uses TRBV29-1 and TRBJ1-2, with 8 bases matching TRBD1. Germline assignment: CDR1 SQVTM and CDR2 ANQGSEA. The ends lost 4 bases at V and 2 bases at J; junction bases unmatched: 3. The CDR3 runs to 13 residues. The CDR3 DNA is TGCAGCGTTGGGGCAGGGGGCAACTATGGCTACACCTTC. Translation gives CSVGAGGNYGYTF.

This clone was observed a single time. The CDR3 region has the DNA TGTGCCAGCAGCGTAGATACCAGGCCCTATGGCTACACCTTC. This encodes CASSVDTRPYGYTF. The gene calls are TRBV9 and TRBJ1-2, with no clear D. V lost 0 bases to trimming and J lost 4 bases, with 10 bases between them. This CDR3 contains 14 residues. The germline gives CDR1 SGDLS, CDR2 YYNGEE.

The chain employs TRBV5-1 and TRBJ1-2; 8 bases align to TRBD1. There are 14 residues in the CDR3. V lost 5 bases to trimming and J lost 4 bases; unmatched junction nucleotides: 7. CDR1 SGHRS and CDR2 YFSETQ come from the germline V gene. The CDR3 sequence is CASSTGTGSYGYTF. Written as DNA, the CDR3 is TGCGCCAGCAGTACCGGGACAGGATCCTATGGCTACACCTTC.

The chain combines TRBV19 with TRBJ2-2; the match to TRBD2 covers 11 bases. Germline V gives CDR1 LNHDA, CDR2 SQIVND (reference sequence). This CDR3 has 17 residues. The ends lost 0 bases at V and 6 bases at J; junction bases unmatched: 6. The CDR3 DNA sequence: TGTGCCAGTAGTATAGATCGACTAGCGGGGAGCTCCGGGGAGCTGTTTTTT. Protein: CASSIDRLAGSSGELFF.

V is TRBV2 and J is TRBJ2-7; 11 positions agree with TRBD1. The CDR3 is made up of 14 amino acids. Germline V lookup: CDR1 SNHLY, CDR2 FYNNEI. The J segment lost 4 bases and the V segment lost 8 bases, leaving 7 bases of the junction unmatched. CDR3 residues: CASVVDRGPYEQYF. The CDR3 DNA reads TGTGCCAGCGTGGTGGACAGGGGGCCATACGAGCAGTACTTC.

This clone came up a few times. This chain uses TRBV30 with TRBJ2-7; maybe TRBD1 (6 bases). The CDR3 is 15 residues long. In germline, CDR1 is GTSNPN, CDR2 SVGIG (reference sequence). Trimming removed 5 bases from V and 0 bases from J, with 17 bases in between. For the CDR3, the DNA is TGTGCCTGGCAGAGGACAAGGGGGACCTCCTACGAGCAGTACTTC. Its protein product is CAWQRTRGTSYEQYF.